These 10 T cell receptor beta chains were all obtained from the same sample, sequenced in a study of blood T cell repertoires in COVID-19. Generated by immunoSEQ multiplex PCR, the TCRdb table keeps only in-frame clones and is missing some. The sample includes 180,000 or so clones, roughly 83% seen only once; the top ten take 7%. Sequencing was performed on peripheral blood. Receptors originate from a woman in her thirties or forties with COVID-19, enrolled during active disease.

This chain connects TRBV6-5 to TRBJ2-7; TRBD1 is a possible D gene (5 bases). Germline-derived CDR1 and CDR2 are MNHEY and SVGAGI. V lost 7 bases and J lost 2, with 15 bases in between. This CDR3 has 14 amino acids. CDR3 sequence (DNA): TGTGCCAGCAATCAGGGTATTGGTCCCTACGAGCAGTACTTC. Encoded protein: CASNQGIGPYEQYF.

This clone came up once. The chain is built from TRBV10-3 and TRBJ1-3; 7 bases fit TRBD1. V was clipped by 6 bases and J by 8 bases; unmatched bases: 13. CDR1 ENHRY and CDR2 SYGVKD come from the germline V gene. The CDR3 length is 15 residues. In DNA form, the CDR3 reads TGTGCCATCAGCCCGGGACAGCGCCTCGGGGACACCATATATTTT. Encoded protein: CAISPGQRLGDTIYF.

The chain links TRBV11-3 to TRBJ2-2; 7 positions agree with TRBD1. The CDR3 is 15 amino acids. Germline loops: CDR1 SGHNT, CDR2 YENEEA. J was trimmed by 6 bases and V by 3 bases; bases with no gene match: 7. The CDR3 spells CASSFSSQGAGELFF. In DNA, the CDR3 is TGTGCCAGCAGCTTCTCTTCGCAGGGGGCCGGGGAGCTGTTTTTT.

The chain is built from TRBV5-1 and TRBJ1-2; no firm D call. CDR3 length equals 14 residues. The germline V gene encodes CDR1 SGHRS and CDR2 YFSETQ. V lost 7 bases and J 4 bases, leaving 17 bases between the germline ends. CDR3 DNA sequence: TGCGCCAGCGGAGACGGTTGGGGAGCCTATGGCTACACCTTC. Amino acids: CASGDGWGAYGYTF.

The V and J genes are TRBV12-5 and TRBJ2-5; 10 bases agree with TRBD2. The CDR3 length is 18 residues. Germline CDR1 reads LGHNT; CDR2 reads FRNRAP. The junction had 13 bases not matched to a gene; V was cut back by 5 bases and J by 1 base. CDR3 coding DNA: TGTGCTAGTGGTCCACCGGGACTAGCGACCCACTCCCAAGAGACCCAGTACTTC. It yields the protein CASGPPGLATHSQETQYF.

The rearrangement joins TRBV27 to TRBJ2-7; 7 bases map to TRBD1. The CDR3 spans 14 residues. With 5 bases clipped from V and 3 bases from J, the junction kept 7 bases outside the gene matches. CDR1 MNHEY and CDR2 SMNVEV come from the germline V gene (reference sequence). DNA for the CDR3: TGTGCCAGCAGTCCCGACAGGGACCTCTACGAGCAGTACTTC. It is translated as CASSPDRDLYEQYF.

The rearrangement links TRBV9 to TRBJ1-1; D is uncertain. The length of the CDR3 is 14 residues. Per germline, CDR1 SGDLS and CDR2 YYNGEE. V was cut by 4 bases and J by 0 bases, with 10 bases left in between. The CDR3 DNA is TGTGCCAGCAGCCCAACTAGTATGAACACTGAAGCTTTCTTT. It codes for CASSPTSMNTEAFF.

The J gene is TRBJ2-7, the V gene TRBV11-1; the D gene is possibly TRBD1 (6 bases). The CDR3 runs 14 residues. Trimming cost V 3 bases and J 2 bases, with 11 bases left between them. The V gene's germline CDR1 is SGHAT and CDR2 FQDESV (reference sequence). This chain's CDR3 is CASSFDRSAYEQYF. Written as DNA, the CDR3 is TGTGCCAGCAGCTTCGACAGGTCCGCCTACGAGCAGTACTTC.

The genes are TRBV5-1 and TRBJ2-2, with 9 bases matching TRBD1. Trimming took 3 bases from V and 6 from J; bases not matched to a gene: 9. The germline gives CDR1 SGHRS, CDR2 YFSETQ. The CDR3 spans 16 residues. The DNA for the CDR3 is TGCGCCAGCAGCTCGGAGACAGGGGGTGTCGCCGGGGAGCTGTTTTTT. This translates into CASSSETGGVAGELFF.

This rearrangement joins TRBV15 to TRBJ2-3; a weak D match, TRBD2 (6 bases). V lost 0 bases to trimming and J lost 5 bases, with 18 bases between them. Per the germline V gene, CDR1 is LNHNV and CDR2 is YYDKDF (reference sequence). The CDR3 spans 17 residues. The CDR3 nucleotides read TGTGCCACCAGCAGAGATGAGTTTGGGGTGGGGGGAGATACGCAGTATTTT. Protein product: CATSRDEFGVGGDTQYF.